This T cell receptor (beta chain) was sequenced during a study of cytomegalovirus exposure and HLA in healthy donors. Details on this clone: At one end, the junction sequence differs from germline, possibly due to a read error.

PCR employed 60 Vbeta and 13 Jbeta primers. Profiled with immunoSEQ multiplex PCR; TCRdb holds only in-frame clones, not every one. The sample comprises around 140,000 clones, about 77% of which are singletons, and around 1.3% rests with the top ten. Germline V gene sequence: CDR1 MDHEN, CDR2 SYDVKM. The CDR3 runs 14 residues. This TCR came from a woman in her thirties or forties in good health and CMV-seronegative. V is TRBV28 and J is TRBJ1-2, with D possibly being TRBD1 (5 bases). Sequencing was performed on PBMCs. The CDR3 sequence: CASSPRDRMGHMGF. DNA of the CDR3: TGTGCCAGCAGTCCCAGGGATAGGATGGGCCATATGGGATTC.